Sequencing of this TCR beta chain was carried out in a study of blood T cell repertoires in COVID-19. V dropped 1 base and J dropped 3 bases, with 13 bases sitting between them. The CDR3 spans 16 residues. From germline, CDR1 is MGHRA and CDR2 YSYEKL. The table came from immunoSEQ multiplex PCR; TCRdb's copy has only in-frame clones and leaves some out. In the table there are some 200,000 clones, 65% to 85% of which are singletons. This clonotype was sampled from a woman aged 25 to 39 who had recovered from COVID-19. The sample was peripheral blood. The chain recombines TRBV4-1 with TRBJ1-3, with D perhaps TRBD1 (6 bases). DNA for the CDR3: TGCGCCAGCAGCCAAGTGTACAGGGAGAATGGAAACACCATATATTTT. It translates to CASSQVYRENGNTIYF.